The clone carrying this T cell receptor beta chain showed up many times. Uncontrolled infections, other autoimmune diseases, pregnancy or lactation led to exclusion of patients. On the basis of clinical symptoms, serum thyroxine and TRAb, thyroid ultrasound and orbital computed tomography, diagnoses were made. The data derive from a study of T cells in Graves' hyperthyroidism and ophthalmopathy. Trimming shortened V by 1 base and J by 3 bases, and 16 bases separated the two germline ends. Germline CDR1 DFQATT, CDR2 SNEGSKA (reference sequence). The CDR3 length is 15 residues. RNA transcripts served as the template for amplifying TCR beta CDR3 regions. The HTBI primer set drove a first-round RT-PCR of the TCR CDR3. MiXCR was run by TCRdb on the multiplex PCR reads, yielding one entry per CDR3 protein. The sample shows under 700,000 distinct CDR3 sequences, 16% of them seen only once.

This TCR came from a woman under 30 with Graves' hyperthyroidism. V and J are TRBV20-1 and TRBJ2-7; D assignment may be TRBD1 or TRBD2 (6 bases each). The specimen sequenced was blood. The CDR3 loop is CSARAILGGGYEQYF. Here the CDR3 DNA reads TGCAGTGCTAGAGCCATCCTCGGGGGCGGCTACGAGCAGTACTTC.